Reported below is one T cell receptor beta chain. Antigen specificity is unknown. This sample was taken from a study of beta chain features in type 1 diabetes. Expressed TCRB transcripts were sequenced because the isolated RNA had all been reverse transcribed beforehand. The method was immunoSEQ multiplex PCR; TCRdb's version includes in-frame clones alone and lacks a portion of them. The sample yields around 650,000 clones, over 10% seen once. Study-wide findings and caveats: Shorter TCRB CDR3s, moderately but significantly so, were found in Type 1 diabetes patients in all four CD4+ subsets.

This CDR3 is 11 amino acids long. Germline V CDR1 and CDR2: DFQATT, SNEGSKA (reference sequence). V was shortened by 8 bases and J by 10 bases, with 15 bases between the two germline ends. The sequence derives from a man younger than 40 with type 1 diabetes. Sequences were obtained from naive CD4+ T cells from blood. The V and J genes are TRBV20-1 and TRBJ2-1; a possible D gene is TRBD1 (6 bases). CDR3 protein: CSPREGDEQFF. In DNA form, the CDR3 reads TGCAGTCCCCGTGAGGGGGACGAGCAGTTCTTC.